The clone carrying this T cell receptor beta chain has a handful of counts. The data are from a study of sequential checkpoint blockade in melanoma. Study background: After nivolumab or ipilimumab alone, some 20 patients had week-13 rebiopsies.

Treatment: randomized to nivolumab then ipilimumab (arm A) or the reverse (arm B). The protocol was immunoSEQ multiplex PCR, while the TCRdb copy is restricted to in-frame clones and leaves out a portion. The sample holds around 2,900 clones; roughly a quarter are singletons and the top ten take around 11%. CDR1 is MDHEN, CDR2 SYDVKM, per germline. The CDR3 spans 12 residues. Trimming took off 6 bases at V and 5 bases at J, with 10 bases between the two ends. The specimen comprised tumor tissue (inferred from file names), sampled from a patient given nivolumab and ipilimumab in sequence. This TCR came from a human donor with melanoma. The rearrangement joins TRBV28 to TRBJ2-5; D is unclear. The CDR3 loop reads CASSSSSETQYF. DNA for the CDR3: TGTGCCAGCAGCAGCAGTTCGGAGACCCAGTACTTC.